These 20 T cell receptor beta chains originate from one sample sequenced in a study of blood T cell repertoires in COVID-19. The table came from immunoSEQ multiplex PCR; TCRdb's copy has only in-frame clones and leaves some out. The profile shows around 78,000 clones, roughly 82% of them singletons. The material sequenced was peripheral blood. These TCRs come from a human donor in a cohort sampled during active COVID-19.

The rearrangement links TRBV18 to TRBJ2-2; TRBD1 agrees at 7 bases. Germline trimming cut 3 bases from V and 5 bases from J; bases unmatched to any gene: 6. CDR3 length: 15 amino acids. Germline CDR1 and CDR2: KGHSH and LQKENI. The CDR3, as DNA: TGTGCCAGCTCACCCCAGACAGGGAGAACCGGGGAGCTGTTTTTT. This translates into CASSPQTGRTGELFF.

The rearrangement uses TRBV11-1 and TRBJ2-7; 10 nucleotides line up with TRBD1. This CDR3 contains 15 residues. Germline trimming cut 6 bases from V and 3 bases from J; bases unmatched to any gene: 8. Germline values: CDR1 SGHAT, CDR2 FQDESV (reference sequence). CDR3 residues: CASSPGTGVRYEQYF. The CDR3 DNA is TGTGCCAGCAGTCCCGGGACAGGGGTCCGCTACGAGCAGTACTTC.

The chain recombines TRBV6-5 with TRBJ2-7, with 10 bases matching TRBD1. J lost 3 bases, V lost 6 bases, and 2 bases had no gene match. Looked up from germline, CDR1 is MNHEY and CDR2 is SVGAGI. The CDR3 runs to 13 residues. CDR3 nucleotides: TGTGCCAGCAGCCGGGACAGGGGCTACGAGCAGTACTTC. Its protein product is CASSRDRGYEQYF.

Written as DNA, the CDR3 is TGTGCCAGCAGCCTAATGACAGATACGCAGTATTTT. Translating it yields CASSLMTDTQYF. The chain uses TRBV5-6 and TRBJ2-3, with unresolved D. Trimming left V 4 bases short and J 3 bases short, with 6 bases between. Germline values: CDR1 SGHDT, CDR2 YYEEEE. CDR3 length equals 12 residues.

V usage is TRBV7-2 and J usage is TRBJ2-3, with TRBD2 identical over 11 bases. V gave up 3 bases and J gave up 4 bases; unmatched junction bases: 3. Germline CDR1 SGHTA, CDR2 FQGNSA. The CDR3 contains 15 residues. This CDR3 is CASSFQLAGADTQYF. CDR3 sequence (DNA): TGTGCCAGCAGCTTCCAACTAGCGGGGGCAGATACGCAGTATTTT. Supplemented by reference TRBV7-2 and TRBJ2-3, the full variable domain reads GAGVSQSPSNKVTEKGKDVELRCDPISGHTALYWYRQSLGQGLEFLIYFQGNSAPDKSGLPSDRFSAERTGGSVSTLTIQRTQQEDSAVYLCASSFQLAGADTQYFGPGTRLTVL.

Here the CDR3 DNA reads TGTGCCAGTAGCCGTCCGGGACAGGGGGACTATGGCTACACCTTC. This translates into CASSRPGQGDYGYTF. The chain combines TRBV19 with TRBJ1-2; 11 nucleotides align to TRBD1. V shed 6 bases and J 3 bases; nucleotides not matched to a gene: 6. Germline V gene lookup returns CDR1 LNHDA and CDR2 SQIVND (reference sequence). The CDR3 has 15 residues.

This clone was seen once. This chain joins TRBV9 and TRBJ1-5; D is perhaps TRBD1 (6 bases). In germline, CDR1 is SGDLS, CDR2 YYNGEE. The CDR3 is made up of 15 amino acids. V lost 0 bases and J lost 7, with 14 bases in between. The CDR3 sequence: CASSVDLGAGQPQHF. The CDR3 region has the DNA TGTGCCAGCAGCGTAGATTTGGGGGCCGGCCAGCCCCAGCATTTT.

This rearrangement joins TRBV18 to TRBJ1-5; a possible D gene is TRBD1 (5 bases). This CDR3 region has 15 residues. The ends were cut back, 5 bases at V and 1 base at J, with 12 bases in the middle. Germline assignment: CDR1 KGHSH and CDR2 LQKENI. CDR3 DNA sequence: TGTGCCAGCTCATTTGGGGGGGGGAGCAATCAGCCCCAGCATTTT. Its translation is CASSFGGGSNQPQHF.

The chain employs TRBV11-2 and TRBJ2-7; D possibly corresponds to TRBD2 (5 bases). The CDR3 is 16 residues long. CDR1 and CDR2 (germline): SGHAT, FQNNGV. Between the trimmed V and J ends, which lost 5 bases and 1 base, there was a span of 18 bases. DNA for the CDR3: TGTGCCAGCAGCCAAATACGTCGACGAGGGTCCTACGAGCAGTACTTC. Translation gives CASSQIRRRGSYEQYF.

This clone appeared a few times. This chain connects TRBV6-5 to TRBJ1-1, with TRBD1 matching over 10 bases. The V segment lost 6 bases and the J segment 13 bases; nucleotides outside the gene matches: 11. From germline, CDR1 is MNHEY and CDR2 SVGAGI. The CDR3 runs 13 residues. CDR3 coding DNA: TGTGCCAGCAGCCCCCCGGGACAGGGGCAGGATTTCTTT. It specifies CASSPPGQGQDFF.

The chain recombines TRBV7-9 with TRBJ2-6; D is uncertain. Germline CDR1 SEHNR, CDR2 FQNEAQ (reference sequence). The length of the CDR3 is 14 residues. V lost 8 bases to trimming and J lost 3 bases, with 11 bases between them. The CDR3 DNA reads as TGTGCCAGCGCATGGGCGCTTGGGGCCAACGTCCTGACTTTC. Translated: CASAWALGANVLTF.

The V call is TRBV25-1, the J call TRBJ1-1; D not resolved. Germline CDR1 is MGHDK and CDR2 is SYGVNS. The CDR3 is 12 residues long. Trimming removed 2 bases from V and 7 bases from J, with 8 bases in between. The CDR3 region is CASSETRSEAFF. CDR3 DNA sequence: TGTGCCAGCAGTGAAACCCGGAGTGAAGCTTTCTTT.

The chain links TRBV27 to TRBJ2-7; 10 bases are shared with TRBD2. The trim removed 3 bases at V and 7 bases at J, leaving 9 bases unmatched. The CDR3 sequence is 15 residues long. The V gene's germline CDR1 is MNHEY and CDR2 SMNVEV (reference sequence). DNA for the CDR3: TGTGCCAGCAGTTTGGGTAGCGGGGGGCCTGGGGAGCAGTACTTC. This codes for CASSLGSGGPGEQYF.

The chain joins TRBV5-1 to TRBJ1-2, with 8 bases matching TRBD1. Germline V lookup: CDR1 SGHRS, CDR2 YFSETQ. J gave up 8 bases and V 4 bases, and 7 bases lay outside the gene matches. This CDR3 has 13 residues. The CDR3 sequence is CASSPTTGGGYTF. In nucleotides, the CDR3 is TGCGCCAGCAGCCCGACTACAGGGGGAGGCTACACCTTC.

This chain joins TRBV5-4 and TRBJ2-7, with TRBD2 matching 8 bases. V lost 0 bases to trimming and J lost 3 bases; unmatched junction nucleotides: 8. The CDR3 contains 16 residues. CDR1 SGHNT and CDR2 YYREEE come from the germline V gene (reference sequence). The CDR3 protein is CASSLAAAGGSYEQYF. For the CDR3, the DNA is TGTGCCAGCAGCTTGGCCGCCGCGGGGGGTAGCTACGAGCAGTACTTC.

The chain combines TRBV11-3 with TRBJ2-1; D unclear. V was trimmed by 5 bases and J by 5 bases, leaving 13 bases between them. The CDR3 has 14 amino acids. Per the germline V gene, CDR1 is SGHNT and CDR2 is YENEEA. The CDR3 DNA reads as TGTGCCAGCAGCCCCGGCAGGAACGACAATGAGCAGTTCTTC. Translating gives CASSPGRNDNEQFF.

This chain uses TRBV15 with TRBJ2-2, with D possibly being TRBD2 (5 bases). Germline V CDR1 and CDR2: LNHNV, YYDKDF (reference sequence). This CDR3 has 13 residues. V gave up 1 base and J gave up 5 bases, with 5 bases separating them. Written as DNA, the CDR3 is TGTGCCACCAGCAGAGGCGGGACCGGGGAGCTGTTTTTT. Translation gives CATSRGGTGELFF.

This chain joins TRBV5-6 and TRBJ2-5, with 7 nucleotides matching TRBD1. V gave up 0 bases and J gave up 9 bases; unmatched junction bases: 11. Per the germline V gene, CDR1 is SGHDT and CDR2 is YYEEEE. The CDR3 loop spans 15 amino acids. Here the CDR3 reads CASSLVGTADGAQYF. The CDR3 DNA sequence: TGTGCCAGCAGCTTGGTTGGGACAGCCGATGGGGCCCAGTACTTC.

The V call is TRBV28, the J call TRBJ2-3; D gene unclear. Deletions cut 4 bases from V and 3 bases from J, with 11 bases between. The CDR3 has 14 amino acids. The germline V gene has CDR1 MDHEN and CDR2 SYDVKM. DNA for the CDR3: TGTGCCAGCAGTTCCCCGTCGGTTACAGATACGCAGTATTTT. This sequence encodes CASSSPSVTDTQYF.

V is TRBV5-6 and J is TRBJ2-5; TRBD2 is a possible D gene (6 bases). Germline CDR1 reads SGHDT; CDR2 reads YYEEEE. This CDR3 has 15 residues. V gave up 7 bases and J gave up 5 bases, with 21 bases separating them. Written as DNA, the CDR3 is TGTGCCAGCTCCGACGTGGCCCTTGGAGGGGAGACCCAGTACTTC. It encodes CASSDVALGGETQYF.